Sequencing of this TCR beta chain was carried out in a study of vaccination and CD4 T cells after COVID-19. Study summary: Samples were taken after vaccination, a median of about 73 days after dose two, with a range of 14 to 241.

Regarding this clonotype: Its target is not known.

Stated treatment: approximately 9-day PBMC culture with coronavirus spike peptide pools or control peptides (ViraFEST assay). ViraFEST enlarged antigen-specific T cell populations with peptide pools and afterwards sequenced TCRs. Cell culture was performed with around 2 million PBMCs per well in the presence of about 9.1 IU/ml IL-2 and 7.5 to 10 ug/ml peptide pools. CDR3 length: 14 residues. Germline V lookup: CDR1 DFQATT, CDR2 SNEGSKA (reference sequence). The ends were cut back, 6 bases at V and 0 bases at J, with 12 bases in the middle. Sequencing of the DNA from cultured CD4+ T cells was carried out with the Oncomine TCR Beta short-read assay. Researchers extracted genomic DNA from CD4+ T cells that had been cultured. TCRdb reanalysed the PCR reads using MiXCR and keeps one entry per CDR3 protein. The sample consists of roughly 24,000 distinct CDR3 sequences, 35% to 50% of them appearing once.

The sample taken for sequencing was CD4+ T cells from blood, cultured in vitro. This TCR was sampled from a human donor who had recovered from COVID-19. The genes are TRBV20-1 and TRBJ2-1; D is perhaps TRBD1 or TRBD2 (5 bases each). For the CDR3, the DNA is TGCAGTGCCCAGTCAGGGACCTCCTACAATGAGCAGTTCTTC. Translating it yields CSAQSGTSYNEQFF.